Listed here are 27 T cell receptor beta chains from one sample, sequenced in a study of T cells in Graves' hyperthyroidism and ophthalmopathy. There were TCR beta CDR3 regions amplified from RNA transcripts. Researchers ran a first-round RT-PCR on the TCR CDR3 using the HTBI primer set. TCRdb re-analysed the multiplex PCR reads in MiXCR, keeping a single row per CDR3 protein. In the table there are around 540,000 distinct CDR3 sequences, 15% to 20% of which are singletons. The specimen was blood. The receptors originated from a woman aged 30 to 39 with Graves' ophthalmopathy.

The sample holds a few counts of this clonotype. This chain uses TRBV10-3 with TRBJ1-2; the D is unclear. CDR3 length equals 14 residues. The germline gives CDR1 ENHRY, CDR2 SYGVKD. The germline V and J ends were trimmed by 5 bases and 2 bases, with 12 bases remaining between them. CDR3 DNA: TGTGCCATCAGTAAGGCGGCAGCCAACTATGGCTACACCTTC. Its translation: CAISKAAANYGYTF.

With respect to this clonotype: Germline is not matched at one junction end, which may reflect a read error. The gene calls are TRBV6-1 and TRBJ2-1; TRBD1 aligns across 8 bases. CDR3 length: 16 residues. In germline, CDR1 is MNHNS, CDR2 SASEGT. The CDR3 sequence: CASSPVDRGSYNEQSF. Here the CDR3 DNA reads TGTGCCAGCAGCCCCGTCGACAGGGGTTCCTACAATGAGCAGTCCTTC.

This clonotype has at least ten counts. The rearrangement links TRBV18 to TRBJ1-2, with TRBD1 matching 7 bases. CDR1 and CDR2 from the germline V gene are KGHSH and LQKENI. V lost 3 bases and J lost 6; bases outside the gene matches: 13. CDR3 length equals 16 residues. In nucleotides, the CDR3 is TGTGCCAGCTCACCCAACGACAGGGCCTCAACTAATGGCTACACCTTC. Amino acid sequence: CASSPNDRASTNGYTF.

This clonotype has only a few counts. V is TRBV20-1 and J is TRBJ2-4; 9 bases map to TRBD1. The CDR3 spans 15 residues. With 1 base clipped from V and 5 bases from J, the junction kept 6 bases outside the gene matches. From germline, CDR1 is DFQATT and CDR2 SNEGSKA (reference sequence). The CDR3 protein is CSARVGTGPENIQYF. The CDR3, as DNA: TGCAGTGCTAGAGTCGGGACAGGGCCCGAAAACATTCAGTACTTC.

This clonotype was found a few times. This chain uses TRBV11-2 with TRBJ2-5, with D possibly being TRBD1 or TRBD2 (6 bases each). The CDR3 has 15 amino acids. Trimming left V 0 bases short and J 5 bases short, with 13 bases between. Germline V gene sequence: CDR1 SGHAT, CDR2 FQNNGV. The CDR3 nucleotides are TGTGCCAGCAGCTTAGAAGCTGGGGGGCGGGAGACCCAGTACTTC. Its translation: CASSLEAGGRETQYF.

In this sample, this clonotype turned up a few times. The chain combines TRBV29-1 with TRBJ2-2; 8 bases fit TRBD1. Losses at the gene ends were 0 bases for V and 0 bases for J; bases not matched to a gene: 3. This CDR3 contains 16 residues. Germline V lookup: CDR1 SQVTM, CDR2 ANQGSEA. CDR3: CSVEEKGQANTGELFF. DNA for the CDR3: TGCAGCGTTGAAGAGAAGGGACAGGCGAACACCGGGGAGCTGTTTTTT.

This clonotype was recorded a few times. This chain joins TRBV20-1 and TRBJ2-1, with D hard to call. The CDR3 contains 15 residues. Per the germline V gene, CDR1 is DFQATT and CDR2 is SNEGSKA (reference sequence). Trimming stripped 1 base from V and 0 bases from J, with 10 bases between. The CDR3 sequence: CSARATASSYNEQFF. Here the CDR3 DNA reads TGCAGTGCTAGAGCAACCGCTAGCTCCTACAATGAGCAGTTCTTC.

This clonotype appeared many times. The rearrangement uses TRBV20-1 and TRBJ2-7; TRBD2 matches at 8 bases. This CDR3 is 17 amino acids long. V shed 4 bases, J shed 2 bases, and the junction held 16 bases outside the gene matches. Germline CDR1 is DFQATT and CDR2 is SNEGSKA (reference sequence). CDR3 protein: CSAIGETGGLDPYEQYF. The DNA of the CDR3 is TGCAGTGCTATCGGTGAAACGGGAGGGCTGGACCCCTACGAGCAGTACTTC.

This clonotype was seen ten or more times. The V gene is TRBV6-2 or TRBV6-3, the J gene TRBJ1-5, with D unresolved. V lost 6 bases to trimming and J lost 4 bases, with 13 bases between them. The CDR3 extends over 14 amino acids. CDR1 is MNHEY and CDR2 is SVGEGT in the germline V gene. CDR3 nucleotide sequence: TGTGCCAGCAGGGGCTCCGGCTCTAATCAGCCCCAGCATTTT. Translating gives CASRGSGSNQPQHF.

This clonotype was recorded at least ten times. This chain uses TRBV6-2 or TRBV6-3 with TRBJ2-7; 9 bases agree with TRBD2. Germline CDR1 is MNHEY and CDR2 is SVGEGT. J was trimmed by 3 bases and V by 6 bases; bases with no gene match: 12. The CDR3 extends over 16 amino acids. CDR3 residues: CASSPNRLAEFYEQYF. For the CDR3, the DNA is TGTGCCAGCAGCCCCAACCGACTAGCGGAGTTCTACGAGCAGTACTTC.

This clonotype has only a few counts. The chain is built from TRBV6-5 and TRBJ2-4; D ambiguous. The CDR3 loop spans 13 amino acids. V lost 0 bases and J 7 bases, leaving 7 bases between the germline ends. CDR1 and CDR2 (germline): MNHEY, SVGAGI. CDR3 in amino acids: CASSYSLGNIQYF. The CDR3 bases are TGTGCCAGCAGTTACTCCCTCGGGAACATTCAGTACTTC.

Only a few counts were recorded for this clonotype. Possible read error: a much larger clone is one base away. This rearrangement joins TRBV12-3 or TRBV12-4 to TRBJ1-1; D remains ambiguous. V lost 5 bases, J lost 1 base, and 11 bases lay in between. The CDR3 extends over 14 amino acids. The CDR3 spells CASSTYAGNTEAFF. DNA for the CDR3: TGTGCCAGCAGTACCTATGCCGGGAACACTGAAGCTTTCTTT.

Many counts were recorded for this clonotype. CDR3 amino acids: CASSFGAGAGHEQFF. The CDR3, as DNA: TGTGCCAGCAGCTTTGGCGCGGGAGCAGGCCATGAGCAGTTCTTC. The gene calls are TRBV7-9 and TRBJ2-1; 7 nucleotides agree with TRBD2. The germline gives CDR1 SEHNR, CDR2 FQNEAQ (reference sequence). This CDR3 contains 15 residues. Losses at the gene ends were 3 bases for V and 8 bases for J; bases not matched to a gene: 10. Full variable domain (outside the CDR3, taken from reference TRBV7-9 and TRBJ2-1): DTGVSQNPRHKITKRGQNVTFRCDPISEHNRLYWYRQTLGQGPEFLTYFQNEAQLEKSRLLSDRFSAERPKGSFSTLEIQRTEQGDSAMYLCASSFGAGAGHEQFFGPGTRLTVL.

This clonotype was seen many times. This chain connects TRBV11-1 to TRBJ2-5; D may match TRBD1 or TRBD2 (5 bases each). CDR3 length: 15 amino acids. V was cut by 1 base and J by 2 bases, with 11 bases left in between. Germline CDR1 reads SGHAT; CDR2 reads FQDESV (reference sequence). CDR3 bases: TGTGCCAGCAGCTTAGACCCGGGACGGCAAGAGACCCAGTACTTC. As protein: CASSLDPGRQETQYF.

This clonotype was counted between two and nine times. A much larger clone sits a single nucleotide away, making a read error possible. The chain links TRBV9 to TRBJ2-1; a weak D match, TRBD2 (6 bases). With 4 bases removed from V and 6 bases from J, the gap between germline ends came to 8 bases. This CDR3 has 12 residues. Germline lookup yields CDR1 SGDLS and CDR2 YYNGEE. The CDR3 region is CASSLASNEQFF. For the CDR3, the DNA is TGTGCCAGCAGCCTAGCGAGCAATGAGCAGTTCTTC.

Ten or more counts support this clonotype. This rearrangement joins TRBV7-2 to TRBJ2-4, with a possible D match to TRBD2 (6 bases). The CDR3 extends over 16 amino acids. Germline CDR1 SGHTA, CDR2 FQGNSA. Trimming pared 3 bases from V and 3 bases from J, leaving 15 bases between. CDR3 DNA sequence: TGTGCCAGCAGCTTCCGAGGGCGCGGGGACAAAAACATTCAGTACTTC. Its protein product is CASSFRGRGDKNIQYF.

This clonotype has more than one count but fewer than ten. The chain links TRBV20-1 to TRBJ2-3; D is uncertain. In germline, CDR1 is DFQATT, CDR2 SNEGSKA (reference sequence). CDR3 length equals 14 residues. The V gene lost 2 bases and the J gene lost 4 bases, with 13 bases spanning the gap. The CDR3 DNA follows: TGCAGTGCTAGACCTTTTGACGAGGCAGATACGCAGTATTTT. Translating gives CSARPFDEADTQYF.

About this clonotype itself: A much larger clone is a single base away; this may be a read error. The J gene is TRBJ2-2, the V gene TRBV11-2; 10 nucleotides line up with TRBD2. The CDR3 extends over 16 amino acids. The germline V gene has CDR1 SGHAT and CDR2 FQNNGV. The CDR3 spells CASNLDPSGSSGELFF. CDR3 sequence (DNA): TGTGCCAGCAACTTAGATCCTAGCGGGAGCTCCGGGGAGCTGTTTTTT.

The table lists this clonotype with a few counts. V usage is TRBV25-1 and J usage is TRBJ2-7; D uncertain. V was clipped by 7 bases and J by 2 bases, with 15 bases between them. This CDR3 comprises 14 residues. The germline V gene encodes CDR1 MGHDK and CDR2 SYGVNS. The CDR3 loop reads CASMMAAPPYEQYF. For the CDR3, the DNA is TGTGCCAGCATGATGGCGGCACCTCCCTACGAGCAGTACTTC.

The chain carries TRBV5-6 and TRBJ2-2, with D perhaps TRBD2 (5 bases). The CDR3 totals 15 residues. Germline V lookup: CDR1 SGHDT, CDR2 YYEEEE. The V gene lost 1 base and the J gene lost 7 bases, with 14 bases spanning the gap. The CDR3 protein is CASSLYTGFIGELFF. The CDR3 DNA is TGTGCCAGCAGCTTGTATACGGGGTTCATCGGGGAGCTGTTTTTT.

This clonotype was recorded only once. A much larger clone differs from this one at a single base, so this may be a read error. The chain is built from TRBV20-1 and TRBJ2-1, with 8 bases matching TRBD2. Trimming removed 7 bases from V and 0 bases from J; junction bases left unmatched: 5. Germline V gene lookup returns CDR1 DFQATT and CDR2 SNEGSKA (reference sequence). The CDR3 has 14 residues. The CDR3 protein is CSVERGSSYNEQFF. CDR3 nucleotides: TGCAGTGTCGAGCGGGGGAGCTCCTACAATGAGCAGTTCTTC.

This clonotype was picked up many times. This chain joins TRBV28 and TRBJ2-3; no firm D call. V was shortened by 2 bases and J by 6 bases, with 9 bases between the two germline ends. This CDR3 has 13 amino acids. Germline V gene data show CDR1 as MDHEN and CDR2 as SYDVKM. This chain's CDR3 is CASSLGPVDTQYF. The CDR3 region has the DNA TGTGCCAGCAGTTTAGGCCCCGTGGATACGCAGTATTTT.

The CDR3 protein is CAISDSTDTQYF. The CDR3 nucleotides are TGTGCCATCAGTGATTCTACAGATACGCAGTATTTT. V and J are TRBV10-3 and TRBJ2-3; D ambiguous. The V end lost 3 bases, the J end lost 3 bases, and 4 bases lay between the germline ends. The CDR3 consists of 12 residues. Looked up from germline, CDR1 is ENHRY and CDR2 is SYGVKD.

The rearrangement uses TRBV5-5 and TRBJ2-5, with 7 bases fitting TRBD1. Looked up from germline, CDR1 is SGHKS and CDR2 is YYEKEE (reference sequence). The junction had 8 bases not matched to a gene; V was cut back by 4 bases and J by 5 bases. This CDR3 contains 14 residues. The chain's CDR3 is CASSRRTGLETQYF. Written as DNA, the CDR3 is TGTGCCAGCAGCCGCCGGACAGGTTTGGAGACCCAGTACTTC.

The chain recombines TRBV5-4 with TRBJ1-1; D gene uncertain. V was clipped by 4 bases and J by 8 bases, with 18 bases between them. Germline V CDR1 and CDR2: SGHNT, YYREEE (reference sequence). CDR3 length: 14 residues. In nucleotides, the CDR3 is TGTGCCAGCAGCCGCTCCCTACAGAGACTAGAAGCTTTCTTT. Translated, it gives CASSRSLQRLEAFF.

This clonotype was counted between two and nine times. The chain has TRBV9 and TRBJ2-5; tentative D call: TRBD2 (5 bases). CDR3 length equals 16 residues. Trimming removed 1 base from V and 5 bases from J, with 18 bases in between. Germline V gene lookup returns CDR1 SGDLS and CDR2 YYNGEE. CDR3 protein: CASSVMSGSTGETQYF. CDR3 bases: TGTGCCAGCAGCGTAATGAGTGGGTCGACGGGGGAGACCCAGTACTTC.

This clonotype was picked up a small number of times. This sequence joins TRBV6-2 or TRBV6-3 and TRBJ1-2; no reliable D call. V was pared by 1 base and J by 5 bases, with 11 bases between. The germline gives CDR1 MNHEY, CDR2 SVGEGT. CDR3 length equals 14 residues. The DNA for the CDR3 is TGTGCCAGCAGTTACTTATTCGGAGGGTATGGCTACACCTTC. Residues: CASSYLFGGYGYTF.